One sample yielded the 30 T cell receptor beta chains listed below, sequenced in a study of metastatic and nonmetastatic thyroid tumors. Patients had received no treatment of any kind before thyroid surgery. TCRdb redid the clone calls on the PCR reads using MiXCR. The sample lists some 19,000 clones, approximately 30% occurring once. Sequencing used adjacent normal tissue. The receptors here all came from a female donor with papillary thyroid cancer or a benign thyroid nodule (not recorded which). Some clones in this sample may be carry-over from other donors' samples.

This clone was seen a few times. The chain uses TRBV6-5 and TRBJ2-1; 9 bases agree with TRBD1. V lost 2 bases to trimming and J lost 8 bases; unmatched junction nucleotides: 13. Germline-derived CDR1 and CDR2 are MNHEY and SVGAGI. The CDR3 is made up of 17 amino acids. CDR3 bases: TGTGCCAGCAGTTACAGAATAGTAGGGACAGGGTTGGATGAGCAGTTCTTC. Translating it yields CASSYRIVGTGLDEQFF.

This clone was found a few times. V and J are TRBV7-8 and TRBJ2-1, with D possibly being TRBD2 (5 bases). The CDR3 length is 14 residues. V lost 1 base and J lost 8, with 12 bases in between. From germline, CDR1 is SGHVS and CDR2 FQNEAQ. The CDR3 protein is CASSLEDTSDEQFF. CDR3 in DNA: TGTGCCAGCAGCTTAGAGGATACTAGTGATGAGCAGTTCTTC.

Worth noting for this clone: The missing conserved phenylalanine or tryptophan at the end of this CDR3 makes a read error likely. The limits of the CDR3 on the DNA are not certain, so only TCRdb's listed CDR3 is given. CDR3 loop: CATRGELNSPLHFGN. The V gene is TRBV5-1, the J gene TRBJ2-5; the listed D gene, TRBD2, was not tested against the DNA. Germline lookup yields CDR1 SGHRS and CDR2 YFSETQ. Both ends counted, the CDR3 spans 15 residues.

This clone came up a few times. The CDR3: CASSIPPRGGYTF. CDR3 in DNA: TGTGCCAGTAGTATCCCGCCGCGAGGTGGCTACACCTTC. The chain links TRBV19 to TRBJ1-2; no firm D call. The CDR3 contains 13 residues. Germline V CDR1 and CDR2: LNHDA, SQIVND (reference sequence). V lost 3 bases and J 7 bases, leaving 12 bases between the germline ends.

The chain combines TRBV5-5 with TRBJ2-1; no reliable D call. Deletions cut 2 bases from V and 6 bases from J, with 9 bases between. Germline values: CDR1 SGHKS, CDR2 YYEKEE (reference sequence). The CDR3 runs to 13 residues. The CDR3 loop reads CASSLARSNEQFF. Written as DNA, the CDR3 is TGTGCCAGCAGCTTAGCGAGAAGCAATGAGCAGTTCTTC.

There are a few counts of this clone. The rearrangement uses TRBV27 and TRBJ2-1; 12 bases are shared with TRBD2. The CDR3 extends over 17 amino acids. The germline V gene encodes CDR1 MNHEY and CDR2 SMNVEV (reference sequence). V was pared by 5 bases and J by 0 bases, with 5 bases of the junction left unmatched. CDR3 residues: CASSPRLAGVSYNEQFF. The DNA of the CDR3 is TGTGCCAGCAGTCCCCGACTAGCGGGAGTCTCCTACAATGAGCAGTTCTTC.

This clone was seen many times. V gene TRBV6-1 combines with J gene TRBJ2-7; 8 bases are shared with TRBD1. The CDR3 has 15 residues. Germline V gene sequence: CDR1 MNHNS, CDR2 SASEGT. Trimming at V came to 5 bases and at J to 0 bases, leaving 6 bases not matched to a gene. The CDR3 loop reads CASSQGQGSSYEQYF. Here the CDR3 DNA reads TGTGCCAGCAGTCAAGGACAGGGCAGCTCCTACGAGCAGTACTTC.

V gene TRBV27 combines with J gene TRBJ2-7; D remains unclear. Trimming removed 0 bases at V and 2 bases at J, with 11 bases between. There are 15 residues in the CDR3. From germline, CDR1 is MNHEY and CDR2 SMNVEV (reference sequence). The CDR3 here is CASSLSARNPYEQYF. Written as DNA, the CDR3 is TGTGCCAGCAGTTTATCGGCTAGAAATCCCTACGAGCAGTACTTC.

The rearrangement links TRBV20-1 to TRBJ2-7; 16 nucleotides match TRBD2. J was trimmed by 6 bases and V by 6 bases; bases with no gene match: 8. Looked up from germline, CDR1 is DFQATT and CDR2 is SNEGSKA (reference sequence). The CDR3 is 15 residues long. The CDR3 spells CSASPGLAGGGEQYF. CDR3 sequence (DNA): TGCAGTGCATCTCCGGGACTAGCGGGAGGGGGCGAGCAGTACTTC.

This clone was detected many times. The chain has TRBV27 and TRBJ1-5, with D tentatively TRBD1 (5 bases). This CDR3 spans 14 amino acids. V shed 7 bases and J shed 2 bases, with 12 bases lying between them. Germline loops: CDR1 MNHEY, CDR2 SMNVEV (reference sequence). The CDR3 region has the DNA TGTGCCAGCAATAGGCAAGGGGGCAATCAGCCCCAGCATTTT. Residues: CASNRQGGNQPQHF.

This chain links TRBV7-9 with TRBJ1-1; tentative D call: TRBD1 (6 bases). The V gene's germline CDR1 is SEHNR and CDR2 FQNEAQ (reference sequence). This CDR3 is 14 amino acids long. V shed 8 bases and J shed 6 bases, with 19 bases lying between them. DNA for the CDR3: TGTGCCAGCTTTAGGGACATCACCCCCGCTGAAGCTTTCTTT. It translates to CASFRDITPAEAFF.

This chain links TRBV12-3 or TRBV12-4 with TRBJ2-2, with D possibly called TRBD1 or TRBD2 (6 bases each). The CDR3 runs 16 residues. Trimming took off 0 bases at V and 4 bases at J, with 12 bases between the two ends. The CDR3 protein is CASSLAGGRGTGELFF. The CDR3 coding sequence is TGTGCCAGCAGTTTAGCGGGGGGCCGCGGCACCGGGGAGCTGTTTTTT.

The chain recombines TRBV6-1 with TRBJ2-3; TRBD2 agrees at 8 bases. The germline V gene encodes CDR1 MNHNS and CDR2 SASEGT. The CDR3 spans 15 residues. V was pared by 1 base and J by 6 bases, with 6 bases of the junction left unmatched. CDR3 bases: TGTGCCAGCAGTGAAGGGGGACTAGGGAGGGATACGCAGTATTTT. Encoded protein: CASSEGGLGRDTQYF.

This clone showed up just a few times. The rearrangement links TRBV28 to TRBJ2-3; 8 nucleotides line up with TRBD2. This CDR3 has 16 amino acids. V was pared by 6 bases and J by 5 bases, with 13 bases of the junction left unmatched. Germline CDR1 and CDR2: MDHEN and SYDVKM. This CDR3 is CASSHYGGGFRDTQYF. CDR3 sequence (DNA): TGTGCCAGCAGCCATTACGGGGGGGGTTTTAGAGATACGCAGTATTTT.

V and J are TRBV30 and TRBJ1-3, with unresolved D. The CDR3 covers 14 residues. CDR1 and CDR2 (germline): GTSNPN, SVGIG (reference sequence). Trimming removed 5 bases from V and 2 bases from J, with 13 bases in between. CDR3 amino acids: CAWFPRMAGNTIYF. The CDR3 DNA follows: TGTGCCTGGTTCCCAAGGATGGCTGGAAACACCATATATTTT.

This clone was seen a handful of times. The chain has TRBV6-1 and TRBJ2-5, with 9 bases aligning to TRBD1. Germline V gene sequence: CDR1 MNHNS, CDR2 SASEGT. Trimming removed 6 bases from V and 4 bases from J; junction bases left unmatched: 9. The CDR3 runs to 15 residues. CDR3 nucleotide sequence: TGTGCCAGCAGCCACCGGGACAGGGACTCAGAGACCCAGTACTTC. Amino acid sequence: CASSHRDRDSETQYF.

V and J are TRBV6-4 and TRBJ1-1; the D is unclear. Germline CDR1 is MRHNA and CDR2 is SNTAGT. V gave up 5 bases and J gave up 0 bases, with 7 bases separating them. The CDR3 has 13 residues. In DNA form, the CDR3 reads TGTGCCAGCAGTTTACAGCTGAACACTGAAGCTTTCTTT. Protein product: CASSLQLNTEAFF.

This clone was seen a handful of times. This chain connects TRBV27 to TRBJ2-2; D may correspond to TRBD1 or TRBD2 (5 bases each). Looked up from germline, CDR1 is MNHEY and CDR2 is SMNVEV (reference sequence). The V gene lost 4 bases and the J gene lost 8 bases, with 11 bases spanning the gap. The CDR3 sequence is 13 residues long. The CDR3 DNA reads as TGTGCCAGCAGTTCATCTTGGGGGGGGGAGCTGTTTTTT. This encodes CASSSSWGGELFF.

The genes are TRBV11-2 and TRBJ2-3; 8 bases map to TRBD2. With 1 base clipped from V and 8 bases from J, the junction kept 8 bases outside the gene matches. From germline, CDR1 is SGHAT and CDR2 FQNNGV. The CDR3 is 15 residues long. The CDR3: CASSLGGGGSGTQYF. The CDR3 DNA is TGTGCCAGCAGCTTAGGCGGCGGGGGGAGCGGTACGCAGTATTTT.

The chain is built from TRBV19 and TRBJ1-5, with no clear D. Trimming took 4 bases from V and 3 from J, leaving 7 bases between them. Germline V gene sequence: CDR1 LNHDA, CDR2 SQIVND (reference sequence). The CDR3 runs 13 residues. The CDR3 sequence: CASSTVHNQPQHF. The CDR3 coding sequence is TGTGCCAGTAGTACAGTTCACAATCAGCCCCAGCATTTT.

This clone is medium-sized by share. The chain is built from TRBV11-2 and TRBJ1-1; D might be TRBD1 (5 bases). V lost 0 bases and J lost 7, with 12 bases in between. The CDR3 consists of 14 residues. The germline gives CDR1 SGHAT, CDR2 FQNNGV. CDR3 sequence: CASSLDLMRGEAFF. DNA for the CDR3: TGTGCCAGCAGCTTAGATCTAATGAGGGGTGAAGCTTTCTTT.

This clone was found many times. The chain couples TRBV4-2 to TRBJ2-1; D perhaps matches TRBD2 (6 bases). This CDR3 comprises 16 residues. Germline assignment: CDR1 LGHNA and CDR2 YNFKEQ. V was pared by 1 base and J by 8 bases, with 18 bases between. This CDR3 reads CASSQVSGGTGDEQFF. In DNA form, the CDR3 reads TGTGCCAGCAGCCAAGTCAGTGGAGGCACGGGGGATGAGCAGTTCTTC.

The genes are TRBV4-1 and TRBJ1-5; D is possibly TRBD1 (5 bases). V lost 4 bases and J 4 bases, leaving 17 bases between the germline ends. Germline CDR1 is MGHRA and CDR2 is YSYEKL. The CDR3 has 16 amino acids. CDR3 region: CASSRDEARGNQPQHF. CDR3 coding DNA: TGCGCCAGCAGCCGAGATGAGGCACGGGGGAATCAGCCCCAGCATTTT.

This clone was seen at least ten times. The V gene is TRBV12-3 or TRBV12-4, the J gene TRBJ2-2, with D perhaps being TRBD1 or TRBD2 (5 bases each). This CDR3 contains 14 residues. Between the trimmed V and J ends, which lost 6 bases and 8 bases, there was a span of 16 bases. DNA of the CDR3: TGTGCCAGCAGGACGGGGCCAAACCGGGGGGAGCTGTTTTTT. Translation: CASRTGPNRGELFF.

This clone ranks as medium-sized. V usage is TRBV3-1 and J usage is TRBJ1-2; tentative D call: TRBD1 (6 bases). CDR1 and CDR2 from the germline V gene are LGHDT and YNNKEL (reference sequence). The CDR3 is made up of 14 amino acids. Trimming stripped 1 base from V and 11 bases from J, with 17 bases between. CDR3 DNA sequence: TGTGCCAGCAGCCAAGCGTCGGGGCAGGGGCTATACACCTTC. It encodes CASSQASGQGLYTF.

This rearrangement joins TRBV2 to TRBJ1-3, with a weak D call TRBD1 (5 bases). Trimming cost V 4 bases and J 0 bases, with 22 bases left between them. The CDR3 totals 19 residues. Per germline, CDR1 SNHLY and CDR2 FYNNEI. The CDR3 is CASSVQAGNPQHSGNTIYF. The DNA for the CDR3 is TGTGCCAGCAGTGTCCAAGCAGGGAACCCCCAGCACTCTGGAAACACCATATATTTT.

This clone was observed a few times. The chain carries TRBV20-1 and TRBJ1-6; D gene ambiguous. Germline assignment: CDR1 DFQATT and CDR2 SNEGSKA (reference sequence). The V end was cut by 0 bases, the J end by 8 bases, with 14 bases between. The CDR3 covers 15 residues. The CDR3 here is CSARDPSAGYSPLHF. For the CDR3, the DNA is TGCAGTGCTAGAGATCCCTCAGCAGGTTATTCACCCCTCCACTTT.

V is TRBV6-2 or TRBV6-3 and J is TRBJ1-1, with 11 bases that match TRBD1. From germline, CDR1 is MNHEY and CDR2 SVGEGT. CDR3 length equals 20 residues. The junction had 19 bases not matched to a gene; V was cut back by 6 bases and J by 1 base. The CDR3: CASRPGQGGPLRFGNTEAFF. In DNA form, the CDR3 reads TGTGCCAGCAGACCGGGACAGGGGGGACCCTTGCGATTCGGGAACACTGAAGCTTTCTTT.

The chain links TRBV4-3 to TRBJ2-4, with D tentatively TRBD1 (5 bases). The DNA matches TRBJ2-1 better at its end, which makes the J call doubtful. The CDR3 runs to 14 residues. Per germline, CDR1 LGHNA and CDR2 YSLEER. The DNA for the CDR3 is TGCGCCAGCAGCCAAGAGGGGCCGCTCCGCGAGCAGTTCTTC. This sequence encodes CASSQEGPLREQFF.

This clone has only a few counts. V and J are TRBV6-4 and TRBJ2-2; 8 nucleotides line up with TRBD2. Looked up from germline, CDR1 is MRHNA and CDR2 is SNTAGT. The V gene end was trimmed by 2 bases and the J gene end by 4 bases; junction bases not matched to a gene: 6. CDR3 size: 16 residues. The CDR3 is CASSDGAGGPTGELFF. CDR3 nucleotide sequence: TGTGCCAGCAGTGACGGGGCGGGAGGACCCACCGGGGAGCTGTTTTTT.